This T cell receptor (beta chain) was recorded in a study of response to subunit inactivated influenza vaccine (dated by TCRdb to 2017 to 2018). In the study overall: To follow how T cells responded to a trivalent subunit inactivated influenza vaccine, the researchers relied on deep quantitative profiling of the T cell receptor repertoire.

This clonotype has only a few counts. Its antigen is currently not known. Base quality data are lacking; no much larger clone is found one base away. Library method: RT-PCR. Sequenced using an Illumina HiSeq 2500. The public reads were quality trimmed at Q25 with fastp and then assembled into clones with MiXCR by TCRdb, keeping productive beta chains. Identical CDR3 protein sequences are pooled into one entry, listed with their most common genes and DNA. This sample lists around 760,000 distinct CDR3 sequences; approximately 15% were detected once. The ten biggest clones cover 5.5% to 7% of the sample. Here is what the overall study found, with its caveats: According to the authors, only a limited number of new T cells may be recruited by each seasonal influenza vaccination.

Including the terminal cysteine and phenylalanine, the CDR3 comprises 16 residues. The CDR3 DNA has 48 bases and is translated from base 1. V gives up 0 bases and J gives up 7 bases, and the segment between their germline ends measures 16 bases. CDR1 and CDR2 (SGHRS, YFSETQ) derive from the germline V gene. This receptor was identified in a man aged 50 to 59 who received an inactivated influenza vaccine. Donor details come from another sample of the same person, matched by shared clones. The chain couples TRBV5-1 to TRBJ2-2; matching of 6 bases hints at TRBD1 as the D gene. The sequenced sample was PBMCs from blood, obtained 14 to 15 days before vaccination. The nucleotide sequence reads TGCGCCAGCAGCTTGGAAGCAGGGGCTTTTGGCGGGGAGCTGTTTTTT. Its protein product is CASSLEAGAFGGELFF.